Listed below are T cell receptor beta chains from one sample, sequenced in a study of T cell responses to AZD1222 COVID-19 vaccine. Repertoires were generated with immunoSEQ multiplex PCR, while TCRdb's copy carries only in-frame clones and drops some. The sample carries about 87,000 clones, roughly 90% recorded once. This specimen was peripheral blood, taken on day 0 of AZD1222 vaccination. These receptor sequences come from an adult in good health. Both conserved end residues are part of each CDR3. The D gene is left open where the match is weak. Part of the rows lack a size; the others show once, few, many or a class for expanded clones.

D gene	clone size	V gene	J gene	CDR3 protein	CDR3 DNA
NA	NA	TRBV30	TRBJ1-1	CAWSGVNRHLSWVNTEAFF	TGTGCCTGGAGTGGAGTTAACCGACATCTGTCGTGGGTGAACACTGAAGCTTTCTTT
TRBD1	few	TRBV2	TRBJ1-3	CASSLRTGGNTIYF	TGTGCCAGCAGTCTTCGGACAGGAGGAAACACCATATATTTT
TRBD1	few	TRBV5-1	TRBJ1-1	CASSLGTGYDAFF	TGCGCCAGCAGCTTGGGGACAGGTTATGACGCTTTCTTT
NA	few	TRBV19	TRBJ1-1	CASKFQGTEAFF	TGTGCCAGTAAATTTCAGGGCACTGAAGCTTTCTTT
NA	NA	TRBV2	TRBJ2-2	CASSEAGELFF	TGTGCCAGCAGTGAAGCCGGGGAGCTGTTTTTT
NA	once	TRBV27	TRBJ1-1	CASSLSTDAEAFF	TGTGCCAGCAGTTTATCGACAGATGCTGAAGCTTTCTTT
NA	NA	TRBV24-1	TRBJ1-5	CATSESGTNSNQPQHF	TGTGCCACCAGTGAATCGGGAACAAATAGCAATCAGCCCCAGCATTTT
TRBD2	NA	TRBV19	TRBJ2-4	CASSTRLAGNIQYF	TGTGCCAGTAGTACCCGACTAGCGGGAAACATTCAGTACTTC
TRBD2	once	TRBV19	TRBJ2-1	CASSPGGGVPNEQFF	TGTGCCAGTAGTCCGGGGGGAGGAGTCCCGAATGAGCAGTTCTTC
NA	NA	TRBV5-1	TRBJ1-2	CASSPDGGRTDGYTF	TGCGCCAGCAGCCCCGACGGGGGGCGTACCGATGGCTACACCTTC
NA	once	TRBV15	TRBJ2-7	CATSRLKSSYEQYF	TGTGCCACCAGCAGACTCAAGTCCTCCTACGAGCAGTACTTC
NA	NA	TRBV30	TRBJ2-2	CAWSAAEMNTGELFF	TGTGCCTGGAGTGCAGCGGAAATGAACACCGGGGAGCTGTTTTTT
TRBD2	NA	TRBV7-9	TRBJ2-7	CASSLALREEAYEQYF	TGTGCCAGCAGCTTAGCGCTGCGGGAGGAAGCCTACGAGCAGTACTTC
NA	NA	TRBV6-7	TRBJ2-2	CASSLPGPLGPNTGELFF	TGTGCCAGCAGCTTACCCGGACCCCTCGGACCGAACACCGGGGAGCTGTTTTTT
NA	once	TRBV7-9	TRBJ1-4	CASSLAARGRANEKLFF	TGTGCCAGCAGCTTAGCGGCCAGGGGAAGGGCTAATGAAAAACTGTTTTTT
TRBD2	few	TRBV28	TRBJ2-7	CASSPPTSGRAEQYF	TGTGCCAGCAGTCCACCGACTAGCGGGAGGGCCGAGCAGTACTTC
TRBD1	NA	TRBV24-1	TRBJ1-2	CATSEGTGRDLNYGYTF	TGTGCCACCAGCGAAGGGACAGGGCGCGATCTTAACTATGGCTACACCTTC
TRBD1	NA	TRBV30	TRBJ1-6	CAWSEGQQNSPLHF	TGTGCCTGGAGTGAGGGACAGCAGAATTCACCCCTCCACTTT
TRBD2	once	TRBV19	TRBJ2-5	CASAPGTSGMQTQYF	TGTGCCAGCGCGCCCGGGACTAGCGGGATGCAGACCCAGTACTTC
TRBD1	NA	TRBV3-1/TRBV3-2	TRBJ2-2	CASSPPTQGTNTGELFF	TGTGCCAGCAGCCCGCCTACACAGGGGACGAACACCGGGGAGCTGTTTTTT
TRBD2	NA	TRBV11-2	TRBJ2-1	CASSLGQFTSGRSYNEQFF	TGTGCCAGCAGCTTAGGACAATTTACTAGCGGGAGGTCCTACAATGAGCAGTTCTTC
TRBD1	few	TRBV6-5	TRBJ1-5	CASSTGQGSQPQHF	TGTGCCAGCAGTACCGGACAGGGCAGCCAGCCCCAGCATTTT
NA	NA	TRBV4-2	TRBJ2-1	CASSQDLRTLNEQFF	TGTGCCAGCAGCCAAGATTTAAGGACTCTGAATGAGCAGTTCTTC
NA	NA	TRBV28	TRBJ2-3	CASSVHRALITDTQYF	TGTGCCAGCAGTGTGCACAGGGCACTGATCACAGATACGCAGTATTTT
NA	once	TRBV6-5	TRBJ2-1	CASRPTVSSYNEQFF	TGTGCCAGCAGGCCGACAGTTAGCTCCTACAATGAGCAGTTCTTC
NA	NA	TRBV20-1	TRBJ2-7	CSASTGLYEQYF	TGCAGTGCTAGTACAGGGCTATACGAGCAGTACTTC
NA	once	TRBV10-3	TRBJ2-7	CAISESEYEQYF	TGTGCCATCAGTGAGTCAGAGTACGAGCAGTACTTC
TRBD1	NA	TRBV7-9	TRBJ1-5	CASSLGQGSNQPQHF	TGTGCCAGCAGCTTAGGACAGGGGAGCAATCAGCCCCAGCATTTT